The T cell receptor beta chain under discussion was sequenced for a study of T cells in narcolepsy. Concerning this clone: The antigen remains undetermined.

The method was immunoSEQ multiplex PCR; TCRdb's version includes in-frame clones alone and lacks a portion of them. This sample has tens of thousands of clones, with 92% found just once. Study-wide results and caveats: Comparing one patient's CSF and blood CD4+ clonotypes highlighted HCRT- and TRIB2-specific autoreactive clonotypes.

Trimming shortened V by 3 bases and J by 4 bases, and 4 bases separated the two germline ends. The germline V gene has CDR1 LGHNA and CDR2 YNFKEQ. This CDR3 is 12 amino acids long. This TCR was sampled from a human donor with narcolepsy. The rearrangement uses TRBV4-2 and TRBJ2-1; no definite D call. The sample consisted of CD45RA- memory CD4+ T cells from PBMCs. The CDR3 here is CASSQSYNEQFF. In DNA form, the CDR3 reads TGTGCCAGCAGCCAGAGTTACAATGAGCAGTTCTTC.